This T cell receptor (beta chain) comes out of a study of T cell responses to AZD1222 COVID-19 vaccine. The CDR3 spans 17 residues. Germline trimming cut 1 base from V and 7 bases from J; bases unmatched to any gene: 8. From germline, CDR1 is SGHTA and CDR2 FQGNSA. The protocol was immunoSEQ multiplex PCR, while the TCRdb copy is restricted to in-frame clones and leaves out a portion. The profile shows 65,000 or so clones, 65% to 85% of them singletons. The rearrangement uses TRBV7-2 and TRBJ2-5, with 14 bases aligning to TRBD2. The sequences come from peripheral blood, collected on day 0 of AZD1222 vaccination. This sequence was found in an adult in good health. CDR3 amino acids: CASSLETSGGAYRTQYF. The CDR3 DNA reads TGTGCCAGCAGCTTAGAGACTAGCGGGGGGGCCTACAGGACCCAGTACTTC.